Included here is one TCR beta chain sequence, with context. Its antigen is not yet known. No much larger clone exists at a distance of one base, and base qualities are not known. The cohort comprised some 700 healthy bone marrow donors. At the time of sampling, all cohort members were nominally healthy, though unrecorded immune exposures were likely present. The donor tested CMV seropositive and was one of the 289 seropositive cohort members. Each donor provided a peripheral blood sample, and peripheral blood mononuclear cells were used for TCR beta sequencing. Genomic DNA extraction from the blood cell samples was performed with the Qiagen DNeasy Blood Extraction Kit. From the cysteine through the phenylalanine, the CDR3 covers 14 amino acids. Only the CDR3 part of the read is kept: 42 bases, read in frame from the first base. Between the V and J ends, shortened by 8 bases and 3 bases respectively, the junction contains 14 bases. The germline V gene yields MDHEN for CDR1 and SYDVKM for CDR2.

Library prep was done by the immunoSEQ multiplex PCR assay. A mixture of 60 forward primers for TCR Vbeta segments and 13 reverse primers for TCR Jbeta segments was used in the multiplex PCR. Amplification of the CDR3 region of rearranged TCR beta genes was performed with a multiplex PCR assay on genomic DNA. The amplified TCR beta libraries were sequenced on the Illumina HiSeq System as 87-base-pair reads. In the source study's methods: In a later analysis, tens of millions of unique TCR beta chains were counted across the roughly 670 repertoires, and roughly 9.9 million of these chains were shared by at least two donors. To remove PCR and sequencing errors, raw reads were error-corrected and collapsed into unique sequences using a nearest-neighbor algorithm that merged closely related sequences. V, D and J gene segments were assigned by aligning CDR3 sequences to IMGT reference sequences. For a sequence to be retained, a match of at least six nucleotides was required to both a V gene segment and a J gene segment. A rearrangement was called productive if the CDR3 had no stop codons and remained in frame with V and J, and every other rearrangement was called non-productive. Following IMGT convention, CDR3 was defined as the stretch from the second conserved V-encoded cysteine up to the conserved J-encoded phenylalanine. The earlier analysis of a few hundred of the donors excluded sequences that lacked an unambiguous match to a single V gene segment. In an earlier analysis of several hundred of the donors, V segments were called functional above 56.7% productive rearrangements and were called segregating when the between-donor standard deviation exceeded 5%. To diagnose cytomegalovirus status from the catalog of TCR beta chain sequences, a statistical classification framework was built. In a later analysis, TCR nucleotide sequences were compared against IMGT/GENE-DB human TR gene sequences so that V and J genes could be assigned. Using the TCRdist pipeline, a later analysis assigned CDR3 sequences along with most-parsimonious VDJ recombination scenarios. In a later analysis, each TCR beta chain was defined by its CDR3 amino acid sequence together with its V-gene family, and reads lacking a unique V-gene family were excluded. To address suspected cross-contamination and a sequencing artifact, a later analysis removed 592 highly shared, low-generation-probability nucleotide sequences. In a later analysis, a clonal expansion index for each public chain was calculated from normalized within-repertoire ranks of inferred template counts. A later analysis computed generation probabilities with a VDJ recombination model fitted to out-of-frame rearrangements, and checked the results against IGoR. A later analysis scored TCR-TCR, TCR-HLA and TCR-CMV co-occurrence with hypergeometric tests, applying a repertoire-size bias correction to TCR pairs. A later analysis estimated false discovery rates by permuting HLA or CMV assignments 20 times. In a later analysis, co-occurring TCRs were grouped using DBSCAN, and TCRdist sequence similarity was added for clustering within HLA-allele-positive subsets. Repertoires with fewer than 30,000 or more than 120,000 public chains, plus five repertoires with anomalous nucleotide sharing, were excluded from co-occurrence clustering. Drawn from immuneACCESS, this table holds only the in-frame rearrangements with V and J called that TCRdb kept. Clones are partly lost; checked studies trace under half to an unresolved V gene and leave the rest unexplained. V, J and clone size reflect that table, while D and trimming were determined from the DNA. In this sample the table shows around 250,000 clones, 70% to 90% of which occur a single time. Of the sample, about 7.3% is held by the ten largest clones.

The data were obtained in a study of cytomegalovirus exposure and HLA in healthy donors (dated by TCRdb to between 2016 and 2019). Study-wide context: In an earlier analysis of under 600 of the donors, 276 Gb of sequence data and some 120 million unique TCR beta sequences from 180 million or so T cells were reported. A later analysis re-examined previously published TCR beta repertoires from around 670 donors and added high-resolution HLA genotyping to investigate patterns of TCR occurrence. Every discovery cohort repertoire had been produced on one sequencing platform. Of the approximately 400 genotyped donors, roughly 76% were placed in the genetic ancestry cluster associated with self-reported Caucasian donors. Because of strong linkage in the cohort, 5 or 6 DR-DQ haplotypes were treated as single units for association and clustering. Among approximately 370 genotyped donors of the cohort, an average of around 240,000 unique TCR beta nucleotide sequences was sequenced per donor, of which roughly 17% were non-productive. In addition to the first cohort of 666 subjects, a separate validation cohort of under 150 different subjects was used. HLA typing covered class I and class II loci at four-digit resolution. The study used immunosequencing to profile the T cell repertoires of under 700 subjects and linked those repertoires to cytomegalovirus serostatus. Typing coverage differed by locus: A, B, C, DRB1 and DQB1 were typed in about 620-630 donors, DQA1 in 522, DPA1 in 600 to 610, and DPB1 in 450 to 490. An earlier analysis of 587 of the donors used high-throughput TCR beta sequencing to judge whether each TCR beta V gene segment behaved as functional or pseudogenic. To predict cytomegalovirus infection status, the study brought together high-throughput TCR immunosequencing, statistical association of individual TCRs with disease status, and machine learning. The study aimed to test whether cataloging public T cell receptors could reveal signatures of past pathogen exposure. Alongside the repertoire data, information on donor age, sex, ethnicity and CMV serostatus was compiled. Roughly 300 gigabases of sequencing data and approximately 85 million unique TCR sequences were included in an early release covering 500 to 750 HLA-typed donors. A later genetic analysis used genome-wide SNP genotypes for about 60% of the roughly 670 donors, treating that subset as a discovery cohort. Rather than using new phenotypic data, the later analysis identified candidate immune exposures from TCR beta sequences and from how often those sequences occurred across donors.

Study-wide findings and limitations: Presence/absence analyses assumed roughly uniform sequencing depth across donors, an assumption that may not hold. In an earlier analysis of roughly 500 of the donors, most TCR beta V segments appeared in productive rearrangements about 87% or about 30% of the time, broadly matching IMGT annotations. Correlated functional status among segregating V segments might reflect linkage disequilibrium, but an unknown experimental factor could not be ruled out. When HLA alleles, especially DR and DQ, strongly co-occurred, TCR associations were difficult to assign to individual alleles. A later analysis found that most CMV-associated TCR beta chains appeared HLA-restricted, with HLA associations seemingly driven largely by CMV exposure. In a later analysis, the rate of TCR association differed among HLA loci, with DRB1 alleles having the most associated TCRs and HLA-C alleles having the fewest. A group of highly shared sequence variants was considered likely to be a technical artifact of the sequencing pipeline. A few of the identified cytomegalovirus-associated TCR beta chains were confirmed in vitro to be specific for cytomegalovirus antigens. The 87-base-pair reads could not distinguish some IMGT-functional V segments, including TRBV6-2 and TRBV6-3, so those segments were excluded. Compared with equally common non-associated chains, HLA-associated TCR beta chains in a later analysis were more clonally expanded and had lower generation probabilities. CMV serostatus was the only immune exposure information available for the cohort. A further reported finding was that TCR beta sequences accurately predicted the HLA-A and HLA-B alleles for most subjects in the first cohort. The authors suggested that the approach could potentially be extended to other disease states and immunological phenotypes. The classifier was reported to diagnose cytomegalovirus status with high specificity and sensitivity in both the original and validation cohorts. The cohort was sequenced for TCR beta chains only, and without alpha or paired-chain data the features that could be detected were limited. Specific HLA alleles were associated with over 15,000 TCR beta sequences at a false discovery rate of 0.05 in a later analysis. A later analysis reported that several top co-occurrence clusters appeared linked to parvovirus B19, influenza, CMV and Epstein-Barr virus. A later genetic analysis reported fewer N-insertions in productive TCRs among donors in an Asian-associated ancestry cluster than the roughly 620-donor mean. In the study, approximately 150 TCR beta chains were listed as associated with cytomegalovirus. Because counts were too low, some 16 rarely observed V segments, including chromosome 9 orphons, were excluded from the earlier analysis of roughly 580 of the donors. V-gene and J-gene trimming of TCR beta chains was associated with a missense DCLRE1C variant in a later genetic analysis, and the association was replicated in an independent cohort. Most TCR sequences were seen in very few donors, while some public TCRs were found in many individuals. Because HLA typing was missing for some donors at each locus, association tests included only the typed subset.

The material sequenced was PBMCs. The sequence links TRBV28 to TRBJ1-5, with a weak D call of TRBD1 (5 bases match). The source is an older woman in good health and CMV-seropositive. The CDR3 protein is CASLEGLFNQPQHF. Read as DNA, the sequence is TGTGCCAGCCTGGAGGGGCTCTTCAATCAGCCCCAGCATTTT.